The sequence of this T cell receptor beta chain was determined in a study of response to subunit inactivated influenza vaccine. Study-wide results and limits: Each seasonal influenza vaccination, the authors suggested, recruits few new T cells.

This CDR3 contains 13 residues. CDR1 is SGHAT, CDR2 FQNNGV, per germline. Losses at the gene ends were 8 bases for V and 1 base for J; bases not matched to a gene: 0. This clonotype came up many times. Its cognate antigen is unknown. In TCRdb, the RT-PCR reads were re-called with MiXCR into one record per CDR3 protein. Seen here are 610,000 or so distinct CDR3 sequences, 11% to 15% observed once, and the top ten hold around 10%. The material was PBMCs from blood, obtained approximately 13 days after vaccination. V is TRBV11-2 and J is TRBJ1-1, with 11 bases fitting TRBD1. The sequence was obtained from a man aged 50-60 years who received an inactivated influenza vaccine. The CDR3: CASGQGANTEAFF. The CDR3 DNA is TGTGCCAGCGGACAGGGGGCGAACACTGAAGCTTTCTTT. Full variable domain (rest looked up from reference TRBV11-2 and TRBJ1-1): EAGVAQSPRYKIIEKRQSVAFWCNPISGHATLYWYQQILGQGPKLLIQFQNNGVVDDSQLPKDRFSAERLKGVDSTLKIQPAKLEDSAVYLCASGQGANTEAFFGQGTRLTVV.